This is a list of T cell receptor beta chains from one sample in a study of Ad26.COV2.S vaccination and SARS-CoV-2 variants. TCRdb's copy holds only in-frame clones and misses some; the assay was immunoSEQ multiplex PCR. The data hold 320,000 or so clones, with 90% observed a single time. The sample was peripheral blood, taken in a trial of Ad26.COV2.S vaccine versus placebo. Every receptor here comes from a person aged 18-60 years who received the Ad26.COV2.S COVID-19 vaccine or a placebo. Each CDR3 is given with its conserved first and last residue. D genes are given only for firm matches. Where a row states a size, it is once, few, many or the class of an expanded clone; other rows omit it.

d_call	v_call	clone_size	j_call	cdr3_aa	cdr3_nt
TRBD1	TRBV5-1	-	TRBJ2-5	CASRQGLETQYF	TGCGCCAGTAGACAGGGGTTAGAGACCCAGTACTTC
-	TRBV6-2/TRBV6-3	-	TRBJ1-1	CASSLGRNTEAFF	TGTGCCAGCAGTTTGGGCAGGAACACTGAAGCTTTCTTT
-	TRBV11-3	-	TRBJ1-2	CASSLLPREGYTF	TGTGCCAGCAGCTTATTACCCAGGGAAGGCTACACCTTC
TRBD1	TRBV9	-	TRBJ2-7	CASSAHGDRGNYEQYF	TGTGCCAGCAGCGCCCATGGGGACAGGGGGAACTACGAGCAGTACTTC
-	TRBV5-5	-	TRBJ1-2	CASSLEGDPFYLSIYDGYTF	TGTGCCAGCAGCTTGGAGGGTGATCCTTTCTACCTTAGCATATACGATGGCTACACCTTC
-	TRBV29-1	-	TRBJ1-1	CSVGQGEAFF	TGCAGCGTTGGGCAGGGGGAAGCTTTCTTT
-	TRBV6-2/TRBV6-3	-	TRBJ2-3	CASSYSPAGSDTQYF	TGTGCCAGCAGTTACTCCCCGGCGGGTTCAGATACGCAGTATTTT
-	TRBV19	-	TRBJ2-7	CASSEAYEQYF	TGTGCCAGTAGTGAGGCATACGAGCAGTACTTC
TRBD1	TRBV29-1	-	TRBJ1-1	CSVEEGTVEAFF	TGCAGCGTTGAAGAAGGGACAGTTGAAGCTTTCTTT
-	TRBV27	-	TRBJ2-3	CASSSYRVDTQYF	TGTGCCAGCAGTTCCTACAGAGTAGATACGCAGTATTTT
-	TRBV3-1/TRBV3-2	-	TRBJ1-1	CASSLGTSNTEAFF	TGTGCCAGCAGCTTAGGGACATCGAACACTGAAGCTTTCTTT
-	TRBV13	-	TRBJ1-1	CASSLDREGANTEAFF	TGTGCCAGCAGCTTAGACCGGGAGGGAGCGAACACTGAAGCTTTCTTT
TRBD1	TRBV7-9	-	TRBJ1-1	CASSFRQGRRLNTEAFF	TGTGCCAGCAGCTTTAGACAGGGGCGTCGGTTGAACACTGAAGCTTTCTTT
-	TRBV3-1/TRBV3-2	-	TRBJ2-3	CASSQDPLRGGEDTQYF	TGTGCCAGCAGCCAAGATCCTCTTCGGGGCGGGGAGGATACGCAGTATTTT
-	TRBV18	-	TRBJ1-1	CASSPNRDTEAFF	TGTGCCAGCTCACCCAACAGGGACACTGAAGCTTTCTTT
-	TRBV28	few	TRBJ2-1	CASTISTLANEQFF	TGTGCCAGCACCATTTCGACACTAGCCAATGAGCAGTTCTTC
-	TRBV7-2	-	TRBJ1-1	CASSLSGPSSEAFF	TGTGCCAGCAGCTTGAGCGGCCCCAGTTCTGAAGCTTTCTTT
-	TRBV5-1	-	TRBJ1-1	CASSLAERTEAFF	TGCGCCAGCAGCTTGGCGGAGAGGACTGAAGCTTTCTTT
TRBD2	TRBV11-2	-	TRBJ2-1	CASSVRLMTSGTPNEQFF	TGTGCCAGCAGCGTACGCCTTATGACTAGCGGAACTCCCAATGAGCAGTTCTTC
-	TRBV10-3	-	TRBJ2-5	CASRPAATQETQYF	TGTGCCTCTCGGCCAGCGGCGACGCAAGAGACCCAGTACTTC
TRBD2	TRBV4-3	once	TRBJ2-2	CASSQDDRTGLAGRTGELFF	TGCGCCAGCAGCCAAGACGATCGGACTGGACTAGCGGGACGCACCGGGGAGCTGTTTTTT
-	TRBV4-2	-	TRBJ2-2	CASSHLERSVNTGELFF	TGTGCCAGCAGCCACCTCGAGAGGTCGGTCAACACCGGGGAGCTGTTTTTT
TRBD1	TRBV6-2/TRBV6-3	-	TRBJ2-5	CASSLQGASETQYF	TGTGCCAGCAGCTTACAGGGGGCAAGTGAGACCCAGTACTTC
TRBD2	TRBV7-2	-	TRBJ2-3	CASSSSSGGDTQYF	TGTGCCAGCAGCTCCTCTAGCGGGGGGGATACGCAGTATTTT
TRBD1	TRBV5-1	-	TRBJ1-1	CASSLTGDNTEAFF	TGCGCCAGCAGCTTGACAGGGGATAACACTGAAGCTTTCTTT
-	TRBV5-1	-	TRBJ1-1	CASREGTMNTEAFF	TGCGCCAGCAGAGAGGGAACTATGAACACTGAAGCTTTCTTT
TRBD1	TRBV7-9	-	TRBJ1-2	CASSLDRQGGEVYGYTF	TGTGCCAGCAGCTTAGACCGACAGGGGGGAGAAGTCTATGGCTACACCTTC